This is a list of T cell receptor beta chains from one sample in a study of T cell responses to AZD1222 COVID-19 vaccine. Sequencing was performed with immunoSEQ multiplex PCR; in TCRdb, only in-frame clones are kept and a portion is missing. The top ten clones hold around 3% of a sample with 110,000 to 150,000 clones, 70% to 90% of them seen once. The sequencing here drew on peripheral blood, taken 28 days after the second AZD1222 dose. The receptors were gathered from an adult who received the AZD1222 COVID-19 vaccine. The CDR3 runs from the conserved cysteine through the conserved F or W. Each record gives: J gene, D gene, V gene, clone size, CDR3 DNA, CDR3 protein. D genes are given only for firm matches. The size of a clone is reported for some rows only, either as once, few or many, or as a class for expanded clones.

J gene: TRBJ2-7
D gene: NA
V gene: TRBV28
clone size: NA
CDR3 DNA: TGTGCCAGCAGTTTATACGAGCAGTACTTC
CDR3 protein: CASSLYEQYF

J gene: TRBJ1-2
D gene: NA
V gene: TRBV15
clone size: NA
CDR3 DNA: TGTGCCACCAGCAGAGAGCAGGGCGCCTATGGCTACACCTTC
CDR3 protein: CATSREQGAYGYTF

J gene: TRBJ1-5
D gene: NA
V gene: TRBV6-5
clone size: once
CDR3 DNA: TGTGCCAGCAGTTACTCGCTGAGGAGCAATCAGCCCCAGCATTTT
CDR3 protein: CASSYSLRSNQPQHF

J gene: TRBJ2-3
D gene: TRBD2
V gene: TRBV28
clone size: NA
CDR3 DNA: TGTGCCAGCAGGTCAGCGGGGGGGACAGATACGCAGTATTTT
CDR3 protein: CASRSAGGTDTQYF

J gene: TRBJ2-3
D gene: NA
V gene: TRBV10-2
clone size: NA
CDR3 DNA: TGCGCCCTGGCTATACAGGGAAAGGGTAGCACAGATACGCAGTATTTT
CDR3 protein: CALAIQGKGSTDTQYF

J gene: TRBJ1-4
D gene: NA
V gene: TRBV6-5
clone size: many
CDR3 DNA: TGTGCCAGCAGGGCCGGGATTTCGGCCAATGAAAAACTGTTTTTT
CDR3 protein: CASRAGISANEKLFF

J gene: TRBJ2-4
D gene: NA
V gene: TRBV18
clone size: few
CDR3 DNA: TGTGCCAGCTCACCACCGGGGGGAAACATTCAGTACTTC
CDR3 protein: CASSPPGGNIQYF

J gene: TRBJ2-2
D gene: NA
V gene: TRBV10-3
clone size: NA
CDR3 DNA: TGTGCCATCAGTCGAGAGGGGCCCGGGGAGCTGTTTTTT
CDR3 protein: CAISREGPGELFF

J gene: TRBJ2-1
D gene: TRBD2
V gene: TRBV29-1
clone size: NA
CDR3 DNA: TGCAGCGTTGAAGTAGCGGGAGGGCCTCAGTTCTTC
CDR3 protein: CSVEVAGGPQFF

J gene: TRBJ1-2
D gene: NA
V gene: TRBV6-2/TRBV6-3
clone size: NA
CDR3 DNA: TGTGCCAGCAGTAAAACCCGAAAAGGGCTCTATGGCTACACCTTC
CDR3 protein: CASSKTRKGLYGYTF

J gene: TRBJ1-3
D gene: NA
V gene: TRBV7-2
clone size: NA
CDR3 DNA: TGTGCCAGCAGCGGTCGACAGGGAAACACCATATATTTT
CDR3 protein: CASSGRQGNTIYF

J gene: TRBJ1-6
D gene: TRBD1
V gene: TRBV11-2
clone size: NA
CDR3 DNA: TGTGCCAGCAGCATTGACAGGGATTCACCCCTCCACTTT
CDR3 protein: CASSIDRDSPLHF

J gene: TRBJ1-2
D gene: NA
V gene: TRBV30
clone size: NA
CDR3 DNA: TGTGCCTGGAGTGCGGCGGTAACTAACTATGGCTACACCTTC
CDR3 protein: CAWSAAVTNYGYTF

J gene: TRBJ1-1
D gene: NA
V gene: TRBV6-5
clone size: NA
CDR3 DNA: TGTGCCAGCAACAGCGTGAACACTGAAGCTTTCTTT
CDR3 protein: CASNSVNTEAFF

J gene: TRBJ2-7
D gene: NA
V gene: TRBV10-3
clone size: NA
CDR3 DNA: TGTGCCATCAGTGAGAGCAACTACGAGCAGTACTTC
CDR3 protein: CAISESNYEQYF

J gene: TRBJ2-7
D gene: TRBD2
V gene: TRBV7-2
clone size: few
CDR3 DNA: TGTGCCAGCAGCTTAGAGCGGGGCTCCTACGAGCAGTACTTC
CDR3 protein: CASSLERGSYEQYF

J gene: TRBJ2-3
D gene: TRBD2
V gene: TRBV6-5
clone size: once
CDR3 DNA: TGTGCCAGCAGTTCTTTAGCGGGGGGAAGCACAGATACGCAGTATTTT
CDR3 protein: CASSSLAGGSTDTQYF

J gene: TRBJ1-1
D gene: NA
V gene: TRBV7-3
clone size: few
CDR3 DNA: TGTGCCAGCAGCTTAGGAATTGCTGGTGAAGCTTTCTTT
CDR3 protein: CASSLGIAGEAFF

J gene: TRBJ2-2
D gene: TRBD2
V gene: TRBV9
clone size: few
CDR3 DNA: TGTGCCAGCAGCGTCCTTAGCGGGGCGGACACCGGGGAGCTGTTTTTT
CDR3 protein: CASSVLSGADTGELFF

J gene: TRBJ1-3
D gene: NA
V gene: TRBV28
clone size: once
CDR3 DNA: TGTGCCAGCAGTTCCCAGCACAGGAGGAACGGAAACACCATATATTTT
CDR3 protein: CASSSQHRRNGNTIYF

J gene: TRBJ1-5
D gene: NA
V gene: TRBV6-5
clone size: few
CDR3 DNA: TGTGCCAGCCGGCAGAGGTACGGTTTTCAGCCCCAGCATTTT
CDR3 protein: CASRQRYGFQPQHF

J gene: TRBJ2-5
D gene: TRBD2
V gene: TRBV7-2
clone size: NA
CDR3 DNA: TGTGCCAGCAGCATCGGACTAGCGGCTAGGGAGACCCAGTACTTC
CDR3 protein: CASSIGLAARETQYF

J gene: TRBJ1-1
D gene: NA
V gene: TRBV5-8
clone size: NA
CDR3 DNA: TGTGCCAGCAGCTTGAGGCAGGCAGGGGAGGCTGAAGCTTTCTTT
CDR3 protein: CASSLRQAGEAEAFF

J gene: TRBJ1-3
D gene: NA
V gene: TRBV28
clone size: NA
CDR3 DNA: TGTGCCAGCAGTTACGCCGGGGCCCCATGGAACACCATATATTTT
CDR3 protein: CASSYAGAPWNTIYF